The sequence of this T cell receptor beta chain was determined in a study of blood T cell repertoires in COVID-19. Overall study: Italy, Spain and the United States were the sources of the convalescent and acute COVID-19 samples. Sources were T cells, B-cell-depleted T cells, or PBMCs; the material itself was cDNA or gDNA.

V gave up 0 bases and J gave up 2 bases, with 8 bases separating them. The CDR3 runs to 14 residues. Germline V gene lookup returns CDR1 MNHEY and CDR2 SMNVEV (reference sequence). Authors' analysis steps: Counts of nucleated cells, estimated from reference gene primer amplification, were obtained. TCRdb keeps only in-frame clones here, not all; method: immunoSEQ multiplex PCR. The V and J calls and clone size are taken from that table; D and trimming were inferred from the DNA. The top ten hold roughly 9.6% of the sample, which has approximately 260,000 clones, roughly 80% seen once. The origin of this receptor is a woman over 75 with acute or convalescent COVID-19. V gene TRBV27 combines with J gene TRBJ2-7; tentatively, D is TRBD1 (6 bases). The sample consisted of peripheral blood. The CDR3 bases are TGTGCCAGCAGTTTATCTGGACAGCCCTACGAGCAGTACTTC. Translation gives CASSLSGQPYEQYF.